These 18 T cell receptor beta chains originate from one sample sequenced in a study of T cell repertoires in cytomegalovirus infection (dated by TCRdb to the late 2010s). The data were produced on an Illumina HiSeq 1500. In TCRdb, the public reads were trimmed at Q25 with fastp and aligned with MiXCR, with productive beta chains retained. Every CDR3 protein is listed once, alongside the most common genes and DNA of its rows. Here the sample has around 750,000 distinct CDR3 sequences; approximately 29% occur a single time. Of the sample, 12% falls within the top ten clones. No cognate antigen is known for these TCRs. Reading the label with the study, this specimen's treatment or condition is: in vitro stimulation with specific CMV peptide epitopes to enrich CMV-specific T cells. The sample was cultured CD8+ T cells from PBMCs, taken from culture after CMV antigen stimulation. These receptors were obtained from a human donor in good health (CMV status not recorded). Some clones in this sample may be carry-over from other donors' samples.

In the case of this clonotype: A read error may be the cause here, since a much bigger clone is one base away. The rearrangement links TRBV7-2 to TRBJ2-1; TRBD2 matches 12 bases. The CDR3 extends over 13 amino acids. V was clipped by 6 bases and J by 10 bases; unmatched bases: 4. Per germline, CDR1 SGHTA and CDR2 FQGNSA. The CDR3 DNA reads as TGTGCCAGCAGATATACTAGCGGGGGGGAGCAGTTCTTC. It yields the protein CASRYTSGGEQFF.

The chain has TRBV7-9 and TRBJ2-7; D gene uncertain. V lost 8 bases and J lost 6, with 17 bases in between. Germline values: CDR1 SEHNR, CDR2 FQNEAQ (reference sequence). This CDR3 is built from 13 residues. For the CDR3, the DNA is TGTGCCAGCGGAGAAGGAGAACTGGGCGAGCAGTACGTC. This gives the protein CASGEGELGEQYV.

The chain recombines TRBV5-6 with TRBJ2-1, with unresolved D. Germline CDR1 SGHDT, CDR2 YYEEEE. The CDR3 contains 14 residues. The ends were cut back, 5 bases at V and 3 bases at J, with 12 bases in the middle. DNA of the CDR3: TGTGCCAGCAGTATGGACGTCGACTACAATGAGCAGTTCTTC. Translation: CASSMDVDYNEQFF. The complete variable domain, with remaining parts taken from reference TRBV5-6 and TRBJ2-1, reads DAGVTQSPTHLIKTRGQQVTLRCSPKSGHDTVSWYQQALGQGPQFIFQYYEEEERQRGNFPDRFSGHQFPNYSSELNVNALLLGDSALYLCASSMDVDYNEQFFGPGTRLTVL.

With respect to this clonotype: One end of the junction varies from germline; a read error may be responsible. This chain joins TRBV14 and TRBJ1-1; D ambiguous. In germline, CDR1 is SGHDN, CDR2 FVKESK. The CDR3 is made up of 17 amino acids. The CDR3 is CASNQRALTPRDTEAFF. DNA for the CDR3: TGTGCCAGCAACCAACGGGCCCTCACCCCTCGGGACACTGAAGCTTTCTTT. Complete variable domain (other parts from reference TRBV14 and TRBJ1-1): EAGVTQFPSHSVIEKGQTVTLRCDPISGHDNLYWYRRVMGKEIKFLLHFVKESKQDESGMPNNRFLAERTGGTYSTLKVQPAELEDSGVYFCASNQRALTPRDTEAFFGQGTRLTVV.

The chain has TRBV11-1 and TRBJ2-3; tentatively, D is TRBD1 or TRBD2 (5 bases each). The CDR3 extends over 19 amino acids. The germline V gene has CDR1 SGHAT and CDR2 FQDESV (reference sequence). V was pared by 3 bases and J by 5 bases, with 27 bases between. CDR3 region: CASSFPTGAEHVSEDTQYF. In DNA, the CDR3 is TGTGCCAGCAGCTTTCCTACCGGGGCCGAGCATGTTTCAGAAGATACGCAGTATTTT.

This clonotype has at least ten counts. The chain joins TRBV12-3 or TRBV12-4 to TRBJ1-2; 8 nucleotides align to TRBD1. The trim removed 3 bases at V and 2 bases at J, leaving 23 bases unmatched. The CDR3 has 21 residues. CDR3 residues: CASSFLLGDIGRGRVNYGYTF. The CDR3 nucleotides read TGTGCCAGCAGTTTTCTGTTGGGGGATATCGGCAGGGGGCGCGTCAACTATGGCTACACCTTC.

In this sample, this clonotype turned up a few times. The chain employs TRBV7-9 and TRBJ1-4; D not certain. V lost 7 bases and J lost 10, with 16 bases in between. The CDR3 covers 13 residues. Germline CDR1 reads SEHNR; CDR2 reads FQNEAQ (reference sequence). The CDR3, as DNA: TGTGCCAGCACCCGGGCTCTGGAGGGAAAACTGTTTTTT. Protein product: CASTRALEGKLFF.

The chain uses TRBV5-1 and TRBJ1-1, with 8 positions matching TRBD1. The CDR3 extends over 16 amino acids. With V trimmed by 4 bases and J by 1 base, 9 bases remained unmatched. Germline V CDR1 and CDR2: SGHRS, YFSETQ. The CDR3 nucleotides are TGCGCCAGCAGCACGAGGGGACAGGAGGGGAACACTGAAGCTTTCTTT. It codes for CASSTRGQEGNTEAFF.

The CDR3 loop reads CASSAASGPTNTEAFF. The CDR3 DNA reads as TGTGCCAGCAGCGCCGCTAGCGGGCCCACGAACACTGAAGCTTTCTTT. The chain links TRBV9 to TRBJ1-1; no firm D call. Germline V CDR1 and CDR2: SGDLS, YYNGEE. Between the trimmed V and J ends, which lost 3 bases and 1 base, there was a span of 16 bases. CDR3 size: 16 residues.

This clonotype has at least ten counts. Mismatch with germline at one junction end may stem from a read error. The V call is TRBV12-3 or TRBV12-4, the J call TRBJ2-7, with TRBD1 matching over 9 bases. The CDR3 is made up of 13 amino acids. The CDR3: CASSLGTGYEQYF. In DNA form, the CDR3 reads TGTGCCAGCAGCTTAGGGACAGGGTACGAGCAGTACTTC.

V gene TRBV12-3 or TRBV12-4 combines with J gene TRBJ1-2, with D maybe TRBD1 (5 bases). This CDR3 contains 13 residues. V was pared by 3 bases and J by 8 bases, with 13 bases between. In nucleotides, the CDR3 is TGTGCCAGCAGTTTTCAGACAGATGGGGGCTACACCTTC. Residues: CASSFQTDGGYTF.

In this sample, this clonotype turned up a few times. The V and J genes are TRBV6-1 and TRBJ2-2; 7 bases fit TRBD1. The trim removed 11 bases at V and 0 bases at J, leaving 6 bases unmatched. Looked up from germline, CDR1 is MNHNS and CDR2 is SASEGT. The CDR3 is 14 amino acids. In DNA form, the CDR3 reads TGTGCCGGAAGGACAGGAACGAACACCGGGGAGCTGTTTTTT. This translates into CAGRTGTNTGELFF.

V gene TRBV7-9 combines with J gene TRBJ2-7; 14 bases agree with TRBD2. CDR1 is SEHNR and CDR2 is FQNEAQ in the germline V gene (reference sequence). The CDR3 consists of 16 residues. CDR3 DNA: TGTGCCAGCAGCGCCGGGACTAGCGGGGGCAACTACGAGCACTACGTC. Amino acid sequence: CASSAGTSGGNYEHYV.

The table lists this clonotype with a few counts. The genes are TRBV6-5 and TRBJ2-5; TRBD2 is a possible D gene (7 bases). This CDR3 comprises 16 residues. The germline V gene encodes CDR1 MNHEY and CDR2 SVGAGI. V lost 2 bases and J lost 5, with 18 bases in between. The CDR3 sequence: CASSYILGGGRETQYF. The CDR3, as DNA: TGTGCCAGCAGTTACATACTGGGGGGGGGCCGGGAGACCCAGTACTTC.

The gene calls are TRBV11-2 and TRBJ1-2; the match to TRBD1 covers 9 bases. CDR3 size: 15 residues. The trim removed 2 bases at V and 4 bases at J, leaving 5 bases unmatched. Germline V CDR1 and CDR2: SGHAT, FQNNGV. The CDR3 sequence is CASSLNRGRLYGYTF. The CDR3 DNA follows: TGTGCCAGCAGCTTAAACAGGGGGCGCCTCTATGGCTACACCTTC. The whole variable domain, filled in from reference TRBV11-2 and TRBJ1-2, reads EAGVAQSPRYKIIEKRQSVAFWCNPISGHATLYWYQQILGQGPKLLIQFQNNGVVDDSQLPKDRFSAERLKGVDSTLKIQPAKLEDSAVYLCASSLNRGRLYGYTFGSGTRLTVV.

A few counts support this clonotype. J is TRBJ1-1 and V is TRBV7-9; D gene uncertain. Germline values: CDR1 SEHNR, CDR2 FQNEAQ (reference sequence). The V end was cut by 1 base, the J end by 1 base, with 10 bases between. The CDR3 covers 15 residues. CDR3 sequence: CASSLGWAGNTEAFF. As DNA, the CDR3 is TGTGCCAGCAGCTTAGGATGGGCAGGGAACACTGAAGCTTTCTTT.

About this clonotype itself: A junction end diverges from the germline sequence, so it may reflect a read error. The chain uses TRBV5-4 and TRBJ2-5, with 8 bases fitting TRBD2. Germline V gene data show CDR1 as SGHNT and CDR2 as YYREEE (reference sequence). CDR3 length: 14 residues. CDR3 in DNA: TGTGTCAGCAGCCCGGGACTAGACCAAGAGACCCAGTACTTC. Its translation: CVSSPGLDQETQYF.

This clonotype was counted many times. J is TRBJ2-3 and V is TRBV7-6; possibly TRBD2 for D (7 bases). Trimming stripped 5 bases from V and 2 bases from J, with 17 bases between. The CDR3 extends over 16 amino acids. Germline lookup yields CDR1 SGHVS and CDR2 FNYEAQ. The CDR3 is CASSPAGASDTDTQYF. CDR3 DNA sequence: TGTGCCAGCAGCCCCGCGGGGGCTAGCGACACAGATACGCAGTATTTT.